Below are 6 T cell receptor beta chains sequenced from a single sample in a study of blood T cell repertoires in COVID-19. Only in-frame clones appear in the TCRdb table, and some are missing; sequencing was by immunoSEQ multiplex PCR. The repertoire holds more than 80,000 clones, with roughly 83% as singletons. The sample consisted of peripheral blood. All receptors come from a man aged 50-59 years with active COVID-19.

The chain has TRBV5-4 and TRBJ2-3; TRBD2 might be the D (5 bases). The CDR3 has 15 amino acids. In germline, CDR1 is SGHNT, CDR2 YYREEE (reference sequence). Trimming took 5 bases from V and 4 from J, leaving 17 bases between them. In nucleotides, the CDR3 is TGTGCCAGCAGGAAAGAAAGCGGAAGGTCAGATACGCAGTATTTT. It translates to CASRKESGRSDTQYF.

The sample holds a few counts of this clone. The chain carries TRBV5-6 and TRBJ1-4, with TRBD1 matching over 8 bases. Per germline, CDR1 SGHDT and CDR2 YYEEEE. The CDR3 is made up of 14 amino acids. V shed 4 bases and J 12 bases; nucleotides not matched to a gene: 11. CDR3 sequence: CASSPGTGLRELFF. CDR3 sequence (DNA): TGTGCCAGCAGCCCCGGGACAGGCCTCCGGGAACTGTTTTTT.

The chain has TRBV5-1 and TRBJ2-7, with D perhaps TRBD2 (6 bases). The germline CDR1 and CDR2 sequences are SGHRS and YFSETQ. V gave up 0 bases and J gave up 7 bases, with 14 bases separating them. The CDR3 spans 14 residues. CDR3 amino acids: CASSLDLASGEQYF. The DNA for the CDR3 is TGCGCCAGCAGCTTGGATCTAGCGTCTGGGGAGCAGTACTTC.

This clone was found once. The chain links TRBV11-3 to TRBJ2-7, with 8 bases identical to TRBD2. V shed 7 bases and J 0 bases; nucleotides not matched to a gene: 8. This CDR3 spans 15 amino acids. Germline CDR1 reads SGHNT; CDR2 reads YENEEA. The CDR3 bases are TGTGCCAGCACCCATGGGGGGACTAGCTCCTACGAGCAGTACTTC. Its protein is CASTHGGTSSYEQYF.

The gene calls are TRBV6-5 and TRBJ2-1; D might be TRBD2 (5 bases). Germline V gene data show CDR1 as MNHEY and CDR2 as SVGAGI. V shed 2 bases and J shed 6 bases, with 8 bases lying between them. This CDR3 comprises 13 residues. The CDR3 reads CASSYPAGNEQFF. CDR3 nucleotide sequence: TGTGCCAGCAGTTACCCTGCGGGCAATGAGCAGTTCTTC.

The rearrangement links TRBV21-1 to TRBJ2-7; TRBD2 is taken as the D call from the table, unchecked against the DNA. TRBV21-1 is shown as a pseudogene. The CDR3 loop spans 15 amino acids. CDR3 sequence (DNA): TGTGCCAGCAGCAATCTCCTGGGGGGCTCCTACGAGCAGTACTTC. This gives the protein CASSNLLGGSYEQYF.